The rows below give T cell receptor beta chains drawn from one sample of a study of T cells in Graves' hyperthyroidism and ophthalmopathy. From the multiplex PCR reads, TCRdb called clonotypes with MiXCR, one entry per CDR3 protein. The table lists hundreds of thousands of distinct CDR3 sequences, around 15% of them singletons. The sequencing input was blood. The receptors derive from a woman aged 40 to 49 with Graves' ophthalmopathy. CDR3s include the opening cysteine and the closing phenylalanine or tryptophan. The D gene is left open where the match is weak. Clone sizes are given selectively: once, few, many, or a class where the clone is expanded.

abundance	d_gene	v_gene	len	j_gene	CDR3nt	CDR3aa
NA	NA	TRBV7-2	13	TRBJ1-5	TGTGCCAGCAGCCCCGGGGGCAATCAGCCCCGGCATTTT	CASSPGGNQPRHF
many	NA	TRBV6-5	13	TRBJ2-5	TGTGCCAGCGCAGGAACCCCCGGGGAGACCCAGTACTTC	CASAGTPGETQYF
many	NA	TRBV6-1	15	TRBJ2-6	TGTGCCAGCAGCCTTGAACCCTCTGGGGCCAACGTCCTGACTTTC	CASSLEPSGANVLTF
many	NA	TRBV7-9	14	TRBJ2-7	TGTGCCAGCAGCCCGACGACTAGGAACTACGAGCAGTACTTC	CASSPTTRNYEQYF
many	NA	TRBV5-1	14	TRBJ2-2	TGCGCCAGCAGCTTGTCCGGGTCCACCGGGGAGCTGTTTTTT	CASSLSGSTGELFF
NA	NA	TRBV12-3/TRBV12-4	15	TRBJ2-2	TGTGCCAGCAGTACCACCCAGGGCTCTACCGGGGAGCTGTTTTTT	CASSTTQGSTGELFF
many	TRBD2	TRBV28	15	TRBJ2-3	TGTGCCAGCAGTCTCCTAGCGGGAGAGACAGATACGCAGTATTTT	CASSLLAGETDTQYF
once	NA	TRBV2	14	TRBJ1-1	NA	CASSTSTGGTEAFF
NA	TRBD2	TRBV20-1	14	TRBJ2-7	TGCAGTGCTCTCCCTAGCGGGAGAAACGACGAGCAGTACTTC	CSALPSGRNDEQYF
many	NA	TRBV28	13	TRBJ2-5	TGTGCCAGCAGTTTACCCCACGTTGAGACCCAGTACTTC	CASSLPHVETQYF
many	NA	TRBV14	13	TRBJ1-1	TGTGCCAGCAGCGGATTGCGTACAGGTGAAGCTTTCTTT	CASSGLRTGEAFF
NA	NA	TRBV29-1	11	TRBJ1-1	TGCGGCCCCGAGGGGGGGACTGAAGCTTTCTTT	CGPEGGTEAFF
many	NA	TRBV7-8	15	TRBJ1-1	TGTGCCAGCAGCTTAGCTTGGGGGCTGGACACTGAAGCTTTCTTT	CASSLAWGLDTEAFF
many	NA	TRBV10-2	13	TRBJ2-7	TGCGCCAGCGCTGGGAATCGGCGCCACGAGCAGTACTTC	CASAGNRRHEQYF
many	TRBD2	TRBV2	15	TRBJ2-7	TGTGCCAGCAGGCTCGGGACTAGCGAGCAATACGAGCAGTACTTC	CASRLGTSEQYEQYF
NA	TRBD1	TRBV28	15	TRBJ1-1	TGTGCCAGCAGTTTCGGGACAGGGTTCGGGACTGAAGCTTTCTTT	CASSFGTGFGTEAFF
few	NA	TRBV6-4	13	TRBJ2-5	TGTGCCAGCAGTGAGATGTCGGGTGAGACCCAGTACTTC	CASSEMSGETQYF
few	TRBD2	TRBV7-8	16	TRBJ2-2	TGTGCCAGCAGCTTCGCTAGCGGGAGTTTCACCGGGGAGCTGTTTTTT	CASSFASGSFTGELFF
few	NA	TRBV10-3	16	TRBJ2-4	TGTGCCACATTCCCAGGGGGGTCCCCCCTTCAAAACATTCAGTACTTC	CATFPGGSPLQNIQYF
few	TRBD1	TRBV20-1	17	TRBJ2-5	TGCAGTGCTAGAGACCCCTCACAGGGGGCCAACCAAGAGACCCAGTACTTC	CSARDPSQGANQETQYF
many	NA	TRBV28	14	TRBJ2-7	TGTGCCAGCAGTTTTAGCGTAAGCTCCTACGAGCAGTACTTC	CASSFSVSSYEQYF
few	NA	TRBV29-1	13	TRBJ2-3	TGCAGCTTTGCAGGGGGGAGCACAGATACGCAGTATTTT	CSFAGGSTDTQYF
many	NA	TRBV6-2/TRBV6-3	12	TRBJ1-2	TGTGCCAGCAGTTACTCGATCTATGGCTACACCTTC	CASSYSIYGYTF
few	TRBD2	TRBV5-1	17	TRBJ2-2	TGCGCCAGCAGCTTTTTGGTAGCGGGAGCCAACACCGGGGAGCTGTTTTTT	CASSFLVAGANTGELFF
many	TRBD2	TRBV10-1	14	TRBJ2-7	TGCGCCAGCAGTTTAAAGACTAGCGGCTACGAGCAGTACTTC	CASSLKTSGYEQYF
many	NA	TRBV20-1	14	TRBJ1-2	TGCAGTGCTTTACAGACAGTACCCAACTATGGCTACACCTTC	CSALQTVPNYGYTF
NA	NA	TRBV4-2	13	TRBJ1-1	TGTGCCAGCAGCCAAGAGATGCGTTCTGAAGCTTTCTTT	CASSQEMRSEAFF
many	NA	TRBV6-5	16	TRBJ2-7	TGTGCCAGCAGTTACTCCTCGGACACCGGGACGTACGAGCAGTACTTC	CASSYSSDTGTYEQYF
few	TRBD1	TRBV24-1	15	TRBJ2-2	TGTGCCACCAGTGATTACAACAGGGGAACCGGGGAGCTGTTTTTT	CATSDYNRGTGELFF
many	NA	TRBV12-3/TRBV12-4	17	TRBJ2-7	TGTGCCAGCAGTAACAGGGCGCGGCCAGGGAGCGCCTACGAGCAGTACTTC	CASSNRARPGSAYEQYF
many	NA	TRBV12-3/TRBV12-4	14	TRBJ2-2	TGTGCCAGCAGTTTTAGTAACAGGGCCGGGGAGCTGTTTTTT	CASSFSNRAGELFF
NA	NA	TRBV28	15	TRBJ1-3	TGTGCCAGCAGTTTAAACCGGATTTCTGGAAACACCATATATTTT	CASSLNRISGNTIYF
many	NA	TRBV12-3/TRBV12-4	13	TRBJ1-1	TGTGCCAGCAGTTTCGGGGCTGTTACTGAAGCTTTCTTT	CASSFGAVTEAFF
many	TRBD1	TRBV12-3/TRBV12-4	15	TRBJ1-1	TGTGCCAGCGACCCACAGGGGGGCTCTAACACTGAAGCTTTCTTT	CASDPQGGSNTEAFF
NA	NA	TRBV4-1	15	TRBJ1-6	TGCGCCAGCAGCCGGGGGCAGGGTGAAAATTCACCCCTCCACTTT	CASSRGQGENSPLHF
many	NA	TRBV12-3/TRBV12-4	14	TRBJ2-2	TGTGCCAGCAGTTTGGCGGGTCACACCGGGGAGCTGTTTTTT	CASSLAGHTGELFF